The T cell receptor beta chain described here comes from a study of blood T cell repertoires in COVID-19. Study as a whole: Sources were T cells, B-cell-depleted T cells, or PBMCs; the material itself was cDNA or gDNA.

The CDR3 loop spans 20 amino acids. The V and J ends lost 0 bases and 1 base respectively, with 25 bases between them. In germline, CDR1 is SGHDN, CDR2 FVKESK. Clinical history reported by participants formed the basis on which cohorts were assigned. Participants classified as exposed had met a COVID-19 case within 2 weeks before study entry. Per the original data handling: Reference gene primer amplification in the assay estimated nucleated cell counts. Some clones are missing from TCRdb's copy, which holds only in-frame ones; the method was immunoSEQ multiplex PCR. Clonal size and the V and J genes are those of that table, whereas D and trimming came from the DNA. The sample holds hundreds of thousands of clones, around nine tenths seen once.

The sample taken for sequencing was PBMCs or T cells enriched from blood (not recorded which). The rearrangement uses TRBV14 and TRBJ2-7; TRBD2 might be the D (5 bases). This TCR derives from a woman younger than 35 who had been exposed to COVID-19. CDR3 amino acids: CASSQEDEGLDLTNSYEQYF. In nucleotides, the CDR3 is TGTGCCAGCAGCCAAGAGGACGAGGGCCTGGATCTTACAAATTCCTACGAGCAGTACTTC.